This T cell receptor (beta chain) was observed in a study of T cell responses to AZD1222 COVID-19 vaccine. Profiled with immunoSEQ multiplex PCR; TCRdb holds only in-frame clones, not every one. The sample lists fewer than 200,000 clones; roughly nine tenths were seen once. Whole-study results and caveats: AZD1222 recipients seropositive at baseline numbered only 5 to 7. Two doses of AZD1222 preceded a rise in Spike-specific TCR breadth and depth. With dominance at 160-218 and 743-854, vaccine-associated CD4 TCRs spanned spike. In a largely white British group with more females than males, clonal diversity was possibly underestimated.

Comments on this clone: Its antigen is as yet unknown.

The sample was peripheral blood, taken 28 days after the second AZD1222 dose. The TCR comes from an adult who received the AZD1222 COVID-19 vaccine.

CDR3 loop: CASSPTGDGTDTQYF. The DNA of the CDR3 is TGCGCCAGCAGTCCGACAGGGGACGGCACAGATACGCAGTATTTT. The gene calls are TRBV5-1 and TRBJ2-3; 8 bases agree with TRBD1. The CDR3 totals 15 residues. From germline, CDR1 is SGHRS and CDR2 YFSETQ. V dropped 5 bases and J dropped 1; count of bases not matched to a gene: 6. The full variable domain, with the rest looked up from reference TRBV5-1 and TRBJ2-3, is KAGVTQTPRYLIKTRGQQVTLSCSPISGHRSVSWYQQTPGQGLQFLFEYFSETQRNKGNFPGRFSGRQFSNSRSEMNVSTLELGDSALYLCASSPTGDGTDTQYFGPGTRLTVL.